This T cell receptor (beta chain) stems from a study of molecular identifiers for immune sequencing clone quantification. Whole-study results and caveats: Over 97% of CMV-specific effector molecules, but under 1% of naive ones, were in clones above 20 copies.

This clonotype was detected only a few times. As yet, its antigen is unknown. Sorting selected naive CD8 T cells with a CD8+CD4-CCR7+CD45RA+ phenotype. V was pared by 4 bases and J by 6 bases, with 11 bases of the junction left unmatched. The CDR3 runs to 14 residues. Germline CDR1 GTSNPN, CDR2 SVGIG (reference sequence). With listed TCR primers and previously described methods, bulk TCR libraries were prepared. TCRdb re-called the PCR reads with MiXCR, one entry per CDR3 protein. Of hundreds of thousands of distinct CDR3 sequences listed, less than 30% were seen once; the top ten hold 0.78%. J is TRBJ1-1 and V is TRBV30, with 7 bases matching TRBD1. The specimen sequenced was naive CD8+ T cells from blood, with Jurkat cell RNA spiked in. This sample's subset: FACS-sorted CD8+CD4-CCR7+CD45RA+ naive T cells. The source is a human donor in good health. Some libraries in this study had Jurkat cell RNA spiked in. Here the CDR3 reads CAWNLPGQRPEAFF. CDR3 sequence (DNA): TGTGCCTGGAACTTACCGGGACAGCGGCCTGAAGCTTTCTTT.